This TCR beta chain stems from a study of cytomegalovirus exposure and HLA in healthy donors. With regard to this clone: Its antigen remains unidentified.

TCRdb's table, derived via immunoSEQ multiplex PCR, lists solely in-frame clones and lacks some. The sample comprises over 150,000 clones, under 95% of which are singletons, and about 2.9% rests with the top ten. The CDR3 has 15 amino acids. Trimming took 4 bases from V and 4 from J, leaving 15 bases between them. Germline loops: CDR1 SGHKS, CDR2 YYEKEE (reference sequence). Whole-study results and caveats: According to the study, 160 or so TCR beta chains were cytomegalovirus-associated. Rarity characterized most TCR sequences, yet some public TCRs appeared in many donors. Later, an analysis found that TCR clusters from the first cohort tended to co-occur in the 120 validation repertoires. Per published reports, the classifier diagnosed cytomegalovirus status with high specificity and sensitivity.

The chain links TRBV5-5 to TRBJ2-1; D may be TRBD2 (5 bases). The source is a woman aged 18-29 years in good health and CMV-seropositive. The specimen sequenced was PBMCs. CDR3 amino acids: CASSPVGLTYNEQFF. The CDR3 nucleotides are TGTGCCAGCAGCCCCGTAGGACTGACGTACAATGAGCAGTTCTTC. Together with reference TRBV5-5 and TRBJ2-1, the CDR3 gives the full variable domain: DAGVTQSPTHLIKTRGQQVTLRCSPISGHKSVSWYQQVLGQGPQFIFQYYEKEERGRGNFPDRFSARQFPNYSSELNVNALLLGDSALYLCASSPVGLTYNEQFFGPGTRLTVL.